These T cell receptor beta chains were read from a single sample in a study of naive CD8 T cells in extremely preterm neonates. Clones were read by immunoSEQ multiplex PCR, and TCRdb kept only the in-frame ones, dropping some. The sample records about 5,000 clones, about 96% being singletons. The sample comprised naive CD8+ T cells from cord blood. The receptors stem from a boy who was born preterm. Each CDR3 is given with its conserved first and last residue. The D gene is left open where the match is weak. Size values are once, few and many counts, or a class for expanded clones, and some rows have none.

J gene: TRBJ2-7; CDR3 length: 13; V gene: TRBV6-1; D gene: -; clone size: -; CDR3 DNA: TGTGCCGCAGCAACAGCCACTTCCTACGAGCAGTACTTC; CDR3 protein: CAAATATSYEQYF
J gene: TRBJ2-1; CDR3 length: 15; V gene: TRBV6-6; D gene: TRBD2; clone size: -; CDR3 DNA: TGTGCCAGCAGACCCGGACTAGCGGCCTACAATGAGCAGTTCTTC; CDR3 protein: CASRPGLAAYNEQFF
J gene: TRBJ2-2; CDR3 length: 15; V gene: TRBV27; D gene: TRBD2; clone size: -; CDR3 DNA: TGTGCCAGCAGTTGGACTAGCGGGAACACCGGGGAGCTGTTTTTT; CDR3 protein: CASSWTSGNTGELFF
J gene: TRBJ2-7; CDR3 length: 13; V gene: TRBV5-1; D gene: -; clone size: -; CDR3 DNA: TGCGCCAGCAGCTTTGGGGACACCTACGAGCAGTACTTC; CDR3 protein: CASSFGDTYEQYF
J gene: TRBJ1-1; CDR3 length: 19; V gene: TRBV27; D gene: TRBD1; clone size: -; CDR3 DNA: TGTGCCAGCAGTTTCGACAGGGGGCTCTGTGGAGCCATGAACACTGAAGCTTTCTTT; CDR3 protein: CASSFDRGLCGAMNTEAFF
J gene: TRBJ2-1; CDR3 length: 12; V gene: TRBV7-3; D gene: -; clone size: -; CDR3 DNA: TGTGCCAGCAGCTTAACTAGCGATGAGCAGTTCTTC; CDR3 protein: CASSLTSDEQFF
J gene: TRBJ1-3; CDR3 length: 15; V gene: TRBV4-1; D gene: -; clone size: -; CDR3 DNA: TGCGCCAGCAGCCACACGGCACTTGCTGGAAACACCATATATTTT; CDR3 protein: CASSHTALAGNTIYF
J gene: TRBJ1-1; CDR3 length: 14; V gene: TRBV27; D gene: -; clone size: -; CDR3 DNA: TGTGCCAGCAGTTTATCTGCCAGGGGCACTGAAGCTTTCTTT; CDR3 protein: CASSLSARGTEAFF
J gene: TRBJ2-7; CDR3 length: 14; V gene: TRBV28; D gene: -; clone size: -; CDR3 DNA: TGTGCCAGCAGTTTATTCGCAGACTTCTACGAGCAGTACTTC; CDR3 protein: CASSLFADFYEQYF
J gene: TRBJ1-2; CDR3 length: 13; V gene: TRBV6-6; D gene: -; clone size: -; CDR3 DNA: TGTGCCAGCAGTTACTCGCCAGGGCGGGGCTACACCTTC; CDR3 protein: CASSYSPGRGYTF
J gene: TRBJ2-5; CDR3 length: 11; V gene: TRBV5-6; D gene: -; clone size: -; CDR3 DNA: TGTGCCAGCAGCTTGGGGCAGGCCCAGTACTTC; CDR3 protein: CASSLGQAQYF
J gene: TRBJ2-7; CDR3 length: 15; V gene: TRBV13; D gene: TRBD1; clone size: -; CDR3 DNA: TGTGCCAGCAGCATGACAGGGGGGAGCTCCTACGAGCAGTACTTC; CDR3 protein: CASSMTGGSSYEQYF
J gene: TRBJ2-5; CDR3 length: 17; V gene: TRBV5-4; D gene: -; clone size: -; CDR3 DNA: TGTGCCAGCAGCTTGGGTCCCGACTACTACGAGGGGGAGACCCAGTACTTC; CDR3 protein: CASSLGPDYYEGETQYF
J gene: TRBJ2-7; CDR3 length: 15; V gene: TRBV4-1; D gene: TRBD1; clone size: -; CDR3 DNA: TGCGCCAGCAGCCAAGCCGGGACAGGGGGCTACGAGCAGTACTTC; CDR3 protein: CASSQAGTGGYEQYF
J gene: TRBJ2-7; CDR3 length: 13; V gene: TRBV7-3; D gene: TRBD2; clone size: few; CDR3 DNA: TGTGCCAGCAGCCCTAGCGGGAGCTACGAGCAGTACTTC; CDR3 protein: CASSPSGSYEQYF
J gene: TRBJ2-5; CDR3 length: 13; V gene: TRBV5-1; D gene: -; clone size: -; CDR3 DNA: TGCGCCAGCAGGCAGGGGTACCAAGAGACCCAGTACTTC; CDR3 protein: CASRQGYQETQYF
J gene: TRBJ1-3; CDR3 length: 15; V gene: TRBV7-6; D gene: -; clone size: -; CDR3 DNA: TGTGCCAGCAGCGTCTCTGGGGGCTCTGGAAACACCATATATTTT; CDR3 protein: CASSVSGGSGNTIYF
J gene: TRBJ1-2; CDR3 length: 15; V gene: TRBV10-3; D gene: TRBD1; clone size: -; CDR3 DNA: TGTGCCATCAGTAAGGTCACAGGGGGGGACTATGGCTACACCTTC; CDR3 protein: CAISKVTGGDYGYTF
J gene: TRBJ1-1; CDR3 length: 15; V gene: TRBV5-1; D gene: TRBD1; clone size: -; CDR3 DNA: TGCGCCAGCAGCCCACAGGACAGGGGGCACACTGAAGCTTTCTTT; CDR3 protein: CASSPQDRGHTEAFF
J gene: TRBJ2-2; CDR3 length: 16; V gene: TRBV28; D gene: TRBD2; clone size: -; CDR3 DNA: TGTGCCAGCAGTTTATGGAGCGGGAGGAACACCGGGGAGCTGTTTTTT; CDR3 protein: CASSLWSGRNTGELFF
J gene: TRBJ1-1; CDR3 length: 13; V gene: TRBV5-5; D gene: -; clone size: once; CDR3 DNA: TGTGCCAGCAGCTCTCCAGGGGACACTGAAGCTTTCTTT; CDR3 protein: CASSSPGDTEAFF
J gene: TRBJ2-5; CDR3 length: 16; V gene: TRBV28; D gene: TRBD1; clone size: -; CDR3 DNA: TGTGCCAGCACCTCCTCGGACAGGGGATACCAAGAGACCCAGTACTTC; CDR3 protein: CASTSSDRGYQETQYF
J gene: TRBJ2-1; CDR3 length: 14; V gene: TRBV4-2; D gene: -; clone size: -; CDR3 DNA: TGTGCCAGCAGCCAAGATGTAGCGCGCAATGAGCAGTTCTTC; CDR3 protein: CASSQDVARNEQFF
J gene: TRBJ1-2; CDR3 length: 16; V gene: TRBV5-6; D gene: -; clone size: once; CDR3 DNA: TGTGCCAGCAGCTTCGGTAGGTTCGGAGGGGACTATGGCTACACCTTC; CDR3 protein: CASSFGRFGGDYGYTF
J gene: TRBJ1-2; CDR3 length: 11; V gene: TRBV27; D gene: -; clone size: -; CDR3 DNA: TGTGCCAGCGGGGACTGGCGCGGCTACACCTTC; CDR3 protein: CASGDWRGYTF
J gene: TRBJ1-1; CDR3 length: 13; V gene: TRBV28; D gene: -; clone size: -; CDR3 DNA: TGTGCCAGCAGCCAAACAGGGAACACTGAAGCTTTCTTT; CDR3 protein: CASSQTGNTEAFF
J gene: TRBJ1-5; CDR3 length: 12; V gene: TRBV30; D gene: -; clone size: -; CDR3 DNA: TGTGCCTGGAGTGAGGAGAATCAGCCCCAGCATTTT; CDR3 protein: CAWSEENQPQHF
J gene: TRBJ2-7; CDR3 length: 14; V gene: TRBV7-8; D gene: TRBD2; clone size: -; CDR3 DNA: TGTGCCAGCAGCTTAGCGCTAGCGGGATACGAGCAGTACTTC; CDR3 protein: CASSLALAGYEQYF
J gene: TRBJ2-1; CDR3 length: 12; V gene: TRBV6-5; D gene: -; clone size: -; CDR3 DNA: TGTGCCAGCAGTTTGCTCCTCAATGAGCAGTTCTTC; CDR3 protein: CASSLLLNEQFF
J gene: TRBJ2-1; CDR3 length: 16; V gene: TRBV21-1; D gene: -; clone size: -; CDR3 DNA: TGTGCCAGCAGCAAAGCGCAGGAATTCTCCTACAATGAGCAGTTCTTC; CDR3 protein: CASSKAQEFSYNEQFF
J gene: TRBJ1-5; CDR3 length: 13; V gene: TRBV9; D gene: TRBD1; clone size: -; CDR3 DNA: TGTGCCAGCAGCACAGGGGGCGATCAGCCCCAGCATTTT; CDR3 protein: CASSTGGDQPQHF